One sample yielded the 4 T cell receptor beta chains listed below, sequenced in a study of glioma-infiltrating T cells. The iRepertoire nested amplicon-rescue multiplex PCR amplified TCR alpha and beta CDR3s from RNA. TCRdb fed the multiplex PCR reads into MiXCR, producing one record per CDR3 protein. The data show over 140,000 distinct CDR3 sequences, 35% to 50% seen once. The specimen was glioma tissue, nonneoplastic brain tissue, or PBMCs (not recorded which). The receptors originated from a human donor with low-grade glioma or glioblastoma, undergoing nonglioma brain surgery, or in good health (not recorded which).

The chain links TRBV28 to TRBJ1-2; 7 nucleotides align to TRBD1. Germline-derived CDR1 and CDR2 are MDHEN and SYDVKM. This CDR3 spans 14 amino acids. The CDR3 region has the DNA TGTGTCATCTTAAAGGATGTGACAGGGAGTGGCTACACCTTC. Its protein is CVILKDVTGSGYTF.

The rearrangement uses TRBV7-2 and TRBJ2-1; 7 bases map to TRBD1. The V gene's germline CDR1 is SGHTA and CDR2 FQGNSA. With 5 bases clipped from V and 0 bases from J, the junction kept 7 bases outside the gene matches. This CDR3 has 16 amino acids. The CDR3 DNA follows: TGTGCCAGCAGCCCGGGACAGACTTTCTCCTACAATGAGCAGTTCTTC. Protein product: CASSPGQTFSYNEQFF.

This clonotype was counted a few times. The V and J genes are TRBV2 and TRBJ1-1; 11 bases agree with TRBD1. The germline CDR1 and CDR2 sequences are SNHLY and FYNNEI. Unmatched junction bases numbered 6, after V lost 6 bases and J lost 6 bases. The CDR3 runs 14 residues. This chain's CDR3 is CASSRDRGDAEAFF. The CDR3 nucleotides are TGTGCCAGCAGCAGGGACAGGGGGGACGCTGAAGCTTTCTTT.

The chain is built from TRBV15 and TRBJ2-7; 8 nucleotides agree with TRBD2. Germline assignment: CDR1 LNHNV and CDR2 YYDKDF (reference sequence). The CDR3 consists of 15 residues. Germline trimming cut 4 bases from V and 5 bases from J; bases unmatched to any gene: 10. In DNA form, the CDR3 reads TGTGCCACCAGCACTTTAGGCGGGGGGAACAACGAGCAGTACTTC. This encodes CATSTLGGGNNEQYF. Full variable domain (outside the CDR3, taken from reference TRBV15 and TRBJ2-7): DAMVIQNPRYQVTQFGKPVTLSCSQTLNHNVMYWYQQKSSQAPKLLFHYYDKDFNNEADTPDNFQSRRPNTSFCFLDIRSPGLGDTAMYLCATSTLGGGNNEQYFGPGTRLTVT.